The clone carrying this T cell receptor (beta chain) was found once. The antigen remains unidentified. Germline CDR1 LNHDA, CDR2 SQIVND (reference sequence). The CDR3 runs to 13 residues. Unmatched junction bases numbered 11, after V lost 6 bases and J lost 10 bases. The data were taken from a study of T cell responses to AZD1222 COVID-19 vaccine. Overall study: Second-dose recipients at about 4 or about 12 weeks were treated as one pooled group. Regarding the study as a whole: Repertoire samples came only from after the peak T cell response. Seropositivity was recorded at baseline in only 6 or 7 AZD1222 recipients. Clonal diversity was possibly underestimated; the donors were predominantly white British and more often female.

Produced via immunoSEQ multiplex PCR; TCRdb's table is partial and in-frame only. The sample includes tens of thousands of clones, about nine tenths of them seen just once. Sequencing was performed on peripheral blood, taken on day 0 of AZD1222 vaccination. The source of this sequence is an adult in good health. The chain recombines TRBV19 with TRBJ1-2, with 7 bases lining up with TRBD1. Here the CDR3 reads CASRTGTERDYTF. The DNA for the CDR3 is TGTGCCAGTAGGACTGGGACAGAGCGGGACTACACCTTC.